This TCR beta chain was identified during a study of T cell clonality in common variable immunodeficiency. Study-wide results and limits: Authors noted CVID clonality's cause needs subpopulation repertoire sequencing. TCRbeta clonality was increased in CVID versus healthy controls. CVID subjects shared fewer TCRbeta clones than healthy controls did. Fewer deletions and N-nucleotide insertions were reportedly seen in common variable immunodeficiency TCR beta sequences.

Germline assignment: CDR1 DFQATT and CDR2 SNEGSKA (reference sequence). The CDR3 loop spans 17 amino acids. The ends were cut back, 1 base at V and 7 bases at J, with 20 bases in the middle. Equal genomic DNA amounts from CVID and control samples were sequenced. Assay used: immunoSEQ multiplex PCR; TCRdb lists only in-frame clones, some missing. This sample carries 20,000 or so clones, none of them present only once. This clone was seen at least ten times. Its antigen is not identified. The read finishes 3 residues shy of the CDR3 end, and the germline J gene is used to complete it. Sequencing was performed on peripheral blood mononuclear cells. This receptor was obtained from a human donor with common variable immunodeficiency. This rearrangement joins TRBV20-1 to TRBJ1-6, with a tentative D call TRBD1 (5 bases). The covered CDR3 bases are TGCAGTGCTAGAGTTGCCCTGGGTGGGGGGAACAATTCACCC. Protein: CSARVALGGGNNSP. The complete CDR3 sequence is CSARVALGGGNNSPLHF.